Listed below are T cell receptor beta chains from one sample, sequenced in a study of shared clonotypes between healthy human individuals. Some clones are missing from TCRdb's copy, which holds only in-frame ones; the method was immunoSEQ multiplex PCR. This sample has approximately 1.5 million clones, with approximately 98.5% found just once. Sequencing used naive CD4+ T cells sorted from blood. The receptors were gathered from a man aged 30 to 45 in good health. CDR3s include the opening cysteine and the closing phenylalanine or tryptophan. Each record gives: J gene, D gene, V gene, clone size, CDR3 DNA, CDR3 protein. D genes are given only for firm matches. Not all rows give a size; the values are once, few, many and, for expanded clones, a class.

>TRBJ2-2|-|TRBV11-2|once
TGTGCCAGCAGCTCTACCCGCGCGACTACGAACACCGGGGAGCTGTTTTTT
CASSSTRATTNTGELFF
>TRBJ1-5|-|TRBV6-1|-
TGTGCCAGCATTTCCAATCAGCCCCAGCATTTT
CASISNQPQHF
>TRBJ1-1|-|TRBV30|-
TGTGCCTGGAGCCGCACCTTAACACACGATTTGGGGACTGAAGCTTTCTTT
CAWSRTLTHDLGTEAFF
>TRBJ2-7|TRBD2|TRBV27|-
TGTGCCAGCAGTTACCTGACTAGCGGGATCGAGCAGTACTTC
CASSYLTSGIEQYF
>TRBJ2-7|TRBD1|TRBV2|-
TGTGCCAGCAGCATCGACAGGGGGAGTTTTGGCGAGCAGTACTTC
CASSIDRGSFGEQYF
>TRBJ2-7|-|TRBV2|once
TGTGCCAGCATGGGGCCCTCCTACGAGCAGTACTTC
CASMGPSYEQYF
>TRBJ2-5|TRBD1|TRBV9|-
TGTGCCAGCAGCGCCCGACAGGGGGTAGGGCCAGAGACCCAGTACTTC
CASSARQGVGPETQYF
>TRBJ2-7|TRBD2|TRBV6-1|-
TGTGCCAGCAGTTTAGGACTAGCGCAGTACTTC
CASSLGLAQYF
>TRBJ1-1|-|TRBV19|-
TGTGCCAGTAGTATAGACCGGGGACGGAACACTGAAGCTTTCTTT
CASSIDRGRNTEAFF
>TRBJ2-2|TRBD1|TRBV9|-
TGTGCCAGCAGCGTGGCGCAGGGGGCGCGATTTGCCGGGGAGCTGTTTTTT
CASSVAQGARFAGELFF
>TRBJ2-1|-|TRBV11-3|-
TGTGCCAGCAGCTTTTCGGGCTACAATGAGCAGTTCTTC
CASSFSGYNEQFF